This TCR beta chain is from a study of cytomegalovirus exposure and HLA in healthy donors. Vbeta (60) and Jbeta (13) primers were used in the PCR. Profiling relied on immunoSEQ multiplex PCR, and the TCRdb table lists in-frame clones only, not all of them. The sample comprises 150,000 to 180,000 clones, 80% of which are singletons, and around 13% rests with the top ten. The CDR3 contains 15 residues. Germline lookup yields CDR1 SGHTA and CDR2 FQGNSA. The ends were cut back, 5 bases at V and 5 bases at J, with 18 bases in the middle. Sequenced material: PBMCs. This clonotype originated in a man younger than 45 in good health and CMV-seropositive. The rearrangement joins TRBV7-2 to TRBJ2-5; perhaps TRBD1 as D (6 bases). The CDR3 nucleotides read TGTGCCAGCAGCACGGGACAAAAACTCCCGGAGACCCAGTACTTC. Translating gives CASSTGQKLPETQYF.